The rows below give T cell receptor beta chains drawn from one sample of a study of PD-L1 blockade in urothelial cancer. The data were produced by immunoSEQ multiplex PCR, yet TCRdb's version contains in-frame clones alone and is incomplete. The table records around 80,000 clones, 80% to 95% of them present only once. Material: PBMCs, obtained around atezolizumab (anti-PD-L1) treatment. The receptor source for this set is a woman of 80 years or more with urothelial cancer. CDR3s include the opening cysteine and the closing phenylalanine or tryptophan. D genes are given only for firm matches. Size is stated for part of the rows, as once, few or many counts, or as a class when the clone is expanded.

J gene,CDR3 length,clone size,V gene,D gene,CDR3 DNA,CDR3 protein
TRBJ1-1,14,.,TRBV9,.,TGTGCCAGCAGCTTCCGGGACATAAACACTGAAGCTTTCTTT,CASSFRDINTEAFF
TRBJ2-2,14,.,TRBV5-1,.,TGCGCCAGCAGCTTGGCCACGGGTTCCGGGGAGCTGTTTTTT,CASSLATGSGELFF
TRBJ1-1,13,.,TRBV2,.,TGTGCCAGCAGTGAAAGAGGAGTTCGGACTACACCTTTT,CASSERGVRTTPF
TRBJ1-1,13,.,TRBV2,.,TGTGCCAGCAGGGTGGGGGGGAACACTGAAGCTTTCTTT,CASRVGGNTEAFF
TRBJ1-1,14,.,TRBV6-5,.,TGTGCCAGCAGTTACTCGAGTCTGAACACTGAAGCTTTCTTT,CASSYSSLNTEAFF
TRBJ2-7,14,.,TRBV18,TRBD1,TGTGCCAGCTCACCCCGGGACAGCTCCTACGAGCAGTACTTC,CASSPRDSSYEQYF
TRBJ1-1,13,.,TRBV28,.,TGTGCCAGCAGTTTTAACGGGAACACTGAAGCTTTCTTT,CASSFNGNTEAFF
TRBJ1-1,11,.,TRBV2,.,TGTGCCAGGTTGGCGAACACTGAAGCTTTCTTT,CARLANTEAFF
TRBJ2-1,16,.,TRBV14,TRBD2,TGTGCCAGCAGCCAAGACGGGAGGGCTCTATGGAATGAGCAGTTCTTC,CASSQDGRALWNEQFF
TRBJ2-1,13,.,TRBV18,.,TGTGCCAGCTCACCTAAAACAGGTACTGAGCAGTTCTTC,CASSPKTGTEQFF
TRBJ1-1,13,few,TRBV5-3,.,TGTGCCAGAAGCTTGGGCGGGGGCACTGAAGCTTTCTTT,CARSLGGGTEAFF
TRBJ2-7,15,.,TRBV18,.,TGTGCCAGCTCACCACGGGGCCCGAGCTCCTACGAGCAGTACTTC,CASSPRGPSSYEQYF
TRBJ2-3,14,once,TRBV30,TRBD2,TGTGCCTGGAGTACTAGCGGCTACACAGATACGCAGTATTTT,CAWSTSGYTDTQYF
TRBJ1-2,11,.,TRBV6-5,.,TGTGCCAGCAGTTCTGTCTATGGCTACACCTTC,CASSSVYGYTF
TRBJ1-2,11,few,TRBV2,.,TGTGCCAGCTCACAGGACTATGGCTACACCTTC,CASSQDYGYTF
TRBJ1-2,15,.,TRBV7-8,.,TGTGCCAGCAGCCTCTCCTCCGGGGGAAACTATGGCTACACCTTC,CASSLSSGGNYGYTF
TRBJ2-5,14,.,TRBV14,TRBD1,TGTGCCAGCAGCCGCCCGGACAGGGCGGAGACCCAGTACTTC,CASSRPDRAETQYF
TRBJ1-3,16,.,TRBV30,.,TGTGCCTGGAGTGTAGGGGGGGGACTCTCTGGAAACACCATATATTTT,CAWSVGGGLSGNTIYF
TRBJ1-5,12,.,TRBV30,.,TGTGCCTGGAACAACCCAAGTCAGCCCCAGCATTTT,CAWNNPSQPQHF
TRBJ2-2,15,few,TRBV9,.,TGTGCCAGCAGCGTAGCTACTAGATCCGCCGGGGAGCTGTTTTTT,CASSVATRSAGELFF
TRBJ1-1,12,.,TRBV19,TRBD1,TGTGCCACCACAGGGGGGAGGACTGAAGCTTTCTTT,CATTGGRTEAFF
TRBJ1-2,15,.,TRBV6-5,.,TGTGCCAGCAGTTACTCGTCGGTGGGGCAAAGTGGCTACACCTTC,CASSYSSVGQSGYTF
TRBJ2-2,15,.,TRBV7-9,.,TGTGCCAGCGCCCAAGCGGCCGCGAACACCGGGGAGCTGTTTTTT,CASAQAAANTGELFF
TRBJ1-4,16,once,TRBV19,.,TGTGCCAGTAGTACCCTCGGCGGTGCAACTAATGAAAAACTGTTTTTT,CASSTLGGATNEKLFF
TRBJ1-1,16,.,TRBV7-6,.,TGTGCCAGCAGCCCTCCCAGTCCTCGAGACATCACTGAAGCTTTCTTT,CASSPPSPRDITEAFF
TRBJ2-5,13,.,TRBV4-1,.,TGCGCCAGCAGCCAAGCCCCTCGGGAGACCCAGTACTTC,CASSQAPRETQYF
TRBJ2-7,14,.,TRBV7-2,TRBD2,TGTGCCAGCAGCTTGACTAGCGGGGCCTACGAGCAGTACTTC,CASSLTSGAYEQYF
TRBJ2-1,17,.,TRBV2,TRBD1,TGTGCCAGTTCGGACAGGGGCCCTTTGGTAGGCTACAATGAGCAGTTCTTC,CASSDRGPLVGYNEQFF
TRBJ2-7,15,.,TRBV5-1,.,TGCGCCAGCAGCTTGGCTCCGGGAAGCTCCTACGAGCAGTACTTC,CASSLAPGSSYEQYF
TRBJ2-1,15,.,TRBV6-1,TRBD2,TGTGCCAGCGGTGCCGGGACTAGCGACTACAATGAGCAGTTCTTC,CASGAGTSDYNEQFF
TRBJ2-7,12,.,TRBV6-5,.,TGTGCCAGCAGCCACGACAGTGACGAGCAGTACTTC,CASSHDSDEQYF
TRBJ1-3,15,.,TRBV18,TRBD1,TGTGCCAGCTCACCTCGACAGGGGTCTGGAAACACCATATATTTT,CASSPRQGSGNTIYF
TRBJ1-5,14,.,TRBV6-6,.,TGTGCCAGCAACTTAGGACAGTTCGATCAGCCCCAGCATTTT,CASNLGQFDQPQHF
TRBJ2-2,14,.,TRBV6-1,.,TGTGCCAGCATCCCCGGGGGAGTCCCCGGGGAGCTGTTTTTT,CASIPGGVPGELFF
TRBJ1-1,14,.,TRBV7-2,.,TGTGCCAGCAGCCCGGGGTTTGAAGGGACTGAAGCTTTCTTT,CASSPGFEGTEAFF
TRBJ2-6,17,.,TRBV7-9,.,TGTGCCAGCAGCTTAGGGCAGGCCCCGGGGGGGGCCAACGTCCTGACTTTC,CASSLGQAPGGANVLTF
TRBJ1-1,16,once,TRBV5-6,.,TGTGCCAGCAGCTTGTGGTCCTTAACAATGAACACTGAAGCTTTCTTT,CASSLWSLTMNTEAFF
TRBJ2-5,15,few,TRBV5-4,.,TGTGCCAGCAGCTTGGTCGGGCGGCGGGAAGAGACCCAGTACTTC,CASSLVGRREETQYF
TRBJ2-2,14,.,TRBV7-2,TRBD1,TGTGCCAGCAGCTACAGCAGGGGGCCCGGGGAGCTGTTTTTT,CASSYSRGPGELFF
TRBJ1-1,14,once,TRBV19,TRBD1,TGTGCCAGTAGTCCCGGGACAGGAAGCACTGAAGCTTTCTTT,CASSPGTGSTEAFF
TRBJ2-1,15,.,TRBV6-4,TRBD1,TGTGCCAGCAGTCCGCGGGACAGGGCCTACAATGAGCAGTTCTTC,CASSPRDRAYNEQFF
TRBJ2-4,15,.,TRBV5-8,TRBD2,TGTGCCAGCAGCCGTACGGGACTATCCAAAAACATTCAGTACTTC,CASSRTGLSKNIQYF
TRBJ1-4,14,.,TRBV7-8,.,TGTGCCAGCAGCTTAGATCCCCCACAGACAAAACTGTTTTTT,CASSLDPPQTKLFF
TRBJ1-2,14,once,TRBV2,TRBD1,TGTGCCAGCAGGAGGGACAGGGTAGGAGGTGGCTACACCTTC,CASRRDRVGGGYTF